This T cell receptor (beta chain) was sequenced for a study of radiation and T cells in renal cell carcinoma. Study details: Nephrectomy followed 15 Gy stereotactic body radiation by 4 weeks.

The time point: blood 2 weeks post-SBRT. Described treatment: 15 Gy SBRT to primary tumor, nephrectomy 4 weeks later. After SBRT, blood was collected at 2 and 4 weeks, plus baseline. Generated by immunoSEQ multiplex PCR, the TCRdb table keeps only in-frame clones and is missing some. The sample yields some 76,000 clones, about 81% seen once. Germline-derived CDR1 and CDR2 are SGHNT and YENEEA. The CDR3 runs 15 residues. The V end lost 1 base, the J end lost 6 bases, and 14 bases lay between the germline ends. This sequence joins TRBV11-3 and TRBJ2-3; D is perhaps TRBD1 (5 bases). The sample in question was blood, obtained from a patient whose treatment included radiotherapy and nephrectomy. The source of this sequence is a man aged 55 to 70 with renal cell carcinoma. The CDR3 region is CASSLGSAKGDTQYF. The CDR3 DNA follows: TGTGCCAGCAGCTTAGGATCCGCGAAGGGGGATACGCAGTATTTT. Full variable domain (missing parts from reference TRBV11-3 and TRBJ2-3): EAGVVQSPRYKIIEKKQPVAFWCNPISGHNTLYWYLQNLGQGPELLIRYENEEAVDDSQLPKDRFSAERLKGVDSTLKIQPAELGDSAVYLCASSLGSAKGDTQYFGPGTRLTVL.